The clone carrying this T cell receptor beta chain appeared a few times. Its antigen is as yet unknown. The primer mix had 60 Vbeta and 13 Jbeta primers. Here immunoSEQ multiplex PCR was the method, and the copy in TCRdb shows in-frame clones only, minus some. The sample contains roughly 84,000 clones, more than 50% of which appear only once. The data were taken from a study of cytomegalovirus exposure and HLA in healthy donors. Study information: An early release of data contained about 85 million unique TCRs, which came from HLA-typed donors. General study findings and limits: TCR beta sequences reportedly predicted most subjects' HLA-A and HLA-B alleles accurately. Analysis was carried out at a later point, and it linked a missense DCLRE1C variant to TCR beta V- and J-gene trimming. The productive fraction for most TCR beta V segments was about 87% or about 30% in an earlier analysis.

The V segment lost 3 bases and the J segment 0 bases; nucleotides outside the gene matches: 9. The CDR3 is 17 residues long. CDR1 and CDR2 (germline): MDHEN, SYDVKM. Specimen: PBMCs. The receptor was derived from a woman in her 40s in good health and CMV-seropositive. The chain carries TRBV28 and TRBJ2-3; TRBD1 aligns across 7 bases. The CDR3: CASSFTPGQTSTDTQYF. The CDR3 nucleotides read TGTGCCAGCAGTTTTACACCGGGACAGACAAGCACAGATACGCAGTATTTT.